Listed here are 21 T cell receptor beta chains from one sample, sequenced in a study of blood T cell repertoires in COVID-19 (dated by TCRdb to the early 2020s). Libraries were prepared through the immunoSEQ multiplex PCR assay. TCRdb obtained this table from immuneACCESS and retained in-frame rearrangements with V and J assigned. These tables miss some clones; where compared with another copy, unresolved V genes account for less than half of the shortfall, and the remainder is unexplained. The sample yields about 69,000 clones; around 90% were counted once. The biggest ten clones account for about 5% of the sample. Sequenced sample: peripheral blood. The receptors were gathered from a man aged 50-60 years with acute or convalescent COVID-19.

The chain joins TRBV29-1 to TRBJ2-7; a weak D match, TRBD1 (7 bases). V was shortened by 1 base and J by 3 bases, with 13 bases between the two germline ends. This CDR3 has 14 residues. CDR1 SQVTM and CDR2 ANQGSEA come from the germline V gene. The CDR3 DNA sequence: TGCAGCGTTGAAGGCGGGACAGCGTACTACGAGCAGTACTTC. Its translation is CSVEGGTAYYEQYF.

The CDR3 DNA follows: TGTGCCACCAGTGATCCCAGCGGGAGTTACCATGAGCAGTTCTTC. Its translation is CATSDPSGSYHEQFF. V and J are TRBV24-1 and TRBJ2-1, with TRBD2 matching 8 bases. This CDR3 contains 15 residues. V was clipped by 3 bases and J by 8 bases; unmatched bases: 8. Germline-derived CDR1 and CDR2 are KGHDR and SFDVKD.

This chain uses TRBV24-1 with TRBJ2-5; TRBD1 matches 8 bases. V trimming: 4 bases; J trimming: 4 bases; junction bases outside the gene matches: 10. The germline V gene encodes CDR1 KGHDR and CDR2 SFDVKD. The CDR3 spans 16 residues. The CDR3 nucleotides are TGTGCCACCAGTGAGCGCCGGACAGGGACGAGAGAGACCCAGTACTTC. Its translation: CATSERRTGTRETQYF.

The chain joins TRBV7-6 to TRBJ2-7, with TRBD2 matching over 8 bases. The CDR3 contains 14 residues. The germline CDR1 and CDR2 sequences are SGHVS and FNYEAQ. V gave up 5 bases and J gave up 4 bases; unmatched junction bases: 7. Here the CDR3 DNA reads TGTGCCAGCAGCCGGGTAGCGGGACTGTACGAGCAGTACTTC. It specifies CASSRVAGLYEQYF.

This chain links TRBV11-3 with TRBJ1-2; D is unclear. Trimming took 0 bases from V and 7 from J, leaving 15 bases between them. The CDR3 loop spans 15 amino acids. Per the germline V gene, CDR1 is SGHNT and CDR2 is YENEEA. CDR3 in amino acids: CASSLDHGSSSGYTF. The DNA for the CDR3 is TGTGCCAGCAGCTTAGATCATGGCAGTTCGTCTGGCTACACCTTC.

The V and J genes are TRBV7-9 and TRBJ2-1; 9 bases map to TRBD1. The CDR3 sequence is 15 residues long. Trimming removed 4 bases from V and 2 bases from J; junction bases left unmatched: 3. Germline V gives CDR1 SEHNR, CDR2 FQNEAQ (reference sequence). For the CDR3, the DNA is TGTGCCAGCAGCTGGGGACAGGGAGCCTACAATGAGCAGTTCTTC. Its protein is CASSWGQGAYNEQFF.

The V gene is TRBV24-1, the J gene TRBJ2-3, with 7 bases matching TRBD2. V shed 2 bases, J shed 4 bases, and the junction held 2 bases outside the gene matches. Germline-derived CDR1 and CDR2 are KGHDR and SFDVKD. This CDR3 spans 14 amino acids. This CDR3 is CATSDSGLADTQYF. CDR3 nucleotides: TGTGCCACCAGTGATTCCGGACTAGCAGATACGCAGTATTTT.

The chain links TRBV5-1 to TRBJ1-1; D not resolved. The CDR3 covers 14 residues. V was cut by 0 bases and J by 6 bases, with 12 bases left in between. CDR1 is SGHRS and CDR2 is YFSETQ in the germline V gene. CDR3 sequence reads: CASSLALPSAEAFF. CDR3 coding DNA: TGCGCCAGCAGCTTGGCCCTTCCAAGCGCTGAAGCTTTCTTT.

V and J are TRBV5-1 and TRBJ2-3; perhaps TRBD2 as D (7 bases). The germline V gene encodes CDR1 SGHRS and CDR2 YFSETQ. The V and J ends lost 4 bases and 2 bases respectively, with 17 bases between them. This CDR3 has 16 residues. In DNA, the CDR3 is TGCGCCAGCAGCCCCGGGCGAGGGGGGGACACAGATACGCAGTATTTT. It is translated as CASSPGRGGDTDTQYF.

The chain couples TRBV24-1 to TRBJ2-1; 10 nucleotides align to TRBD1. The CDR3 totals 16 residues. CDR1 and CDR2 (germline): KGHDR, SFDVKD. The trim removed 4 bases at V and 5 bases at J, leaving 7 bases unmatched. The CDR3 DNA sequence: TGTGCCACCAGTGAAGTGGGACAGGGGAAGGACAATGAGCAGTTCTTC. Amino acids: CATSEVGQGKDNEQFF.

This clone was recorded only once. The V call is TRBV18, the J call TRBJ1-6, with D unresolved. Deletions cut 3 bases from V and 3 bases from J, with 9 bases between. The germline V gene has CDR1 KGHSH and CDR2 LQKENI. The CDR3 loop spans 15 amino acids. The CDR3, as DNA: TGTGCCAGCTCACCGGGCACCAACTATAATTCACCCCTCCACTTT. Translated: CASSPGTNYNSPLHF.

In this sample, this clone turned up once. The chain uses TRBV24-1 and TRBJ2-3; D gene unclear. Trimming shortened V by 5 bases and J by 0 bases, and 11 bases separated the two germline ends. In germline, CDR1 is KGHDR, CDR2 SFDVKD. CDR3 length: 15 amino acids. The CDR3 region is CATSVRGTSTDTQYF. CDR3 DNA: TGTGCCACCAGTGTTAGAGGTACTAGCACAGATACGCAGTATTTT.

In its sample, this clone was seen once. The chain recombines TRBV5-1 with TRBJ1-1, with D tentatively TRBD1 (5 bases). The CDR3 runs to 14 residues. Trimming stripped 5 bases from V and 1 base from J, with 12 bases between. The germline gives CDR1 SGHRS, CDR2 YFSETQ. The CDR3 spells CASSLTAGNTEAFF. The CDR3 DNA is TGCGCCAGCAGTCTGACAGCTGGGAACACTGAAGCTTTCTTT.

CDR3 sequence (DNA): TGTGCCAGCAGCTTGGTGGTTACGGATTCACCCCTCCACTTT. It yields the protein CASSLVVTDSPLHF. The rearrangement joins TRBV5-6 to TRBJ1-6; D uncertain. This CDR3 is 14 amino acids long. CDR1 is SGHDT, CDR2 YYEEEE, per germline. Trimming took off 0 bases at V and 8 bases at J, with 9 bases between the two ends.

V and J are TRBV18 and TRBJ2-7; perhaps TRBD2 as D (5 bases). V was clipped by 4 bases and J by 6 bases, with 13 bases between them. CDR3 size: 13 residues. Germline lookup yields CDR1 KGHSH and CDR2 LQKENI. CDR3 region: CASSLVSGTEQYF. The CDR3 coding sequence is TGTGCCAGCTCACTCGTCTCGGGAACCGAGCAGTACTTC.

J is TRBJ2-7 and V is TRBV12-5; D possibly corresponds to TRBD1 (6 bases). Germline-derived CDR1 and CDR2 are LGHNT and FRNRAP. Trimming removed 0 bases from V and 6 bases from J, with 18 bases in between. The CDR3 spans 16 residues. The chain's CDR3 is CASGLVLGHASPEQYF. The CDR3 DNA follows: TGTGCTAGTGGTTTGGTACTGGGACACGCTAGCCCCGAGCAGTACTTC. Variable domain in full (rest from reference TRBV12-5 and TRBJ2-7): DARVTQTPRHKVTEMGQEVTMRCQPILGHNTVFWYRQTMMQGLELLAYFRNRAPLDDSGMPKDRFSAEMPDATLATLKIQPSEPRDSAVYFCASGLVLGHASPEQYFGPGTRLTVT.

This sequence joins TRBV29-1 and TRBJ2-3, with 7 bases aligning to TRBD2. Trimming removed 2 bases from V and 1 base from J; junction bases left unmatched: 12. Germline CDR1 reads SQVTM; CDR2 reads ANQGSEA. The CDR3 is made up of 17 amino acids. The CDR3 is CSVELGGGTLRTDTQYF. The CDR3 DNA sequence: TGCAGCGTTGAACTTGGGGGGGGAACCCTGCGCACAGATACGCAGTATTTT.

This chain connects TRBV10-1 to TRBJ2-1; unclear D gene. The ends were cut back, 8 bases at V and 6 bases at J, with 20 bases in the middle. Germline V gene data show CDR1 as WNHNN and CDR2 as SYGVQD (reference sequence). The CDR3 extends over 15 amino acids. The CDR3 DNA is TGCGCCAGCCTCAAACCCCCCGAGGAGTGCAATGAGCAGTTCTTC. This codes for CASLKPPEECNEQFF.

This chain links TRBV7-9 with TRBJ2-1; a possible D gene is TRBD1 (6 bases). The length of the CDR3 is 14 residues. V shed 3 bases and J shed 5 bases, with 11 bases lying between them. Germline-derived CDR1 and CDR2 are SEHNR and FQNEAQ (reference sequence). The CDR3 loop is CASSLGASNNEQFF. Here the CDR3 DNA reads TGTGCCAGCAGCTTGGGGGCTAGTAACAATGAGCAGTTCTTC.

The CDR3 region has the DNA TGTGCCTGGAGTGTACGGGTCGGGACAGGGGGGATGAACACTGAAGCTTTCTTT. It specifies CAWSVRVGTGGMNTEAFF. The genes are TRBV30 and TRBJ1-1; TRBD1 agrees at 11 bases. The V and J ends lost 0 bases and 0 bases, in that order; junction bases with no gene match: 9. Germline CDR1 reads GTSNPN; CDR2 reads SVGIG (reference sequence). The CDR3 has 18 amino acids.

J is TRBJ1-6 and V is TRBV30, with 8 bases that match TRBD1. J was trimmed by 5 bases and V by 8 bases; bases with no gene match: 5. Germline V CDR1 and CDR2: GTSNPN, SVGIG (reference sequence). CDR3 length: 13 amino acids. The CDR3, as DNA: TGTGCCGGACGGGACAGGAATAATTCACCCCTCCACTTT. This sequence encodes CAGRDRNNSPLHF. Filled out from reference TRBV30 and TRBJ1-6, the complete variable domain reads SQTIHQWPATLVQPVGSPLSLECTVEGTSNPNLYWYRQAAGRGLQLLFYSVGIGQISSEVPQNLSASRPQDRQFILSSKKLLLSDSGFYLCAGRDRNNSPLHFGNGTRLTVT.